The subject of this entry is one T cell receptor beta chain. The data were taken from a study of blood T cell repertoires in COVID-19. Only in-frame clones appear in the TCRdb table, and some are missing; sequencing was by immunoSEQ multiplex PCR. This repertoire shows 210,000 or so clones, about 91% found once; its top ten account for around 1.2%. Material: peripheral blood. This sequence was found in a man aged 30-40 years with acute or convalescent COVID-19.

The DNA of the CDR3 is TGTGCCAGTGCCCCTACTAGCGGCCTAAGCTCCTACGAGCAGTACTTC. This gives the protein CASAPTSGLSSYEQYF. This sequence joins TRBV11-2 and TRBJ2-7; 8 bases are a match to TRBD2. CDR1 is SGHAT and CDR2 is FQNNGV in the germline V gene. With V trimmed by 9 bases and J by 0 bases, 13 bases remained unmatched. The length of the CDR3 is 16 residues.